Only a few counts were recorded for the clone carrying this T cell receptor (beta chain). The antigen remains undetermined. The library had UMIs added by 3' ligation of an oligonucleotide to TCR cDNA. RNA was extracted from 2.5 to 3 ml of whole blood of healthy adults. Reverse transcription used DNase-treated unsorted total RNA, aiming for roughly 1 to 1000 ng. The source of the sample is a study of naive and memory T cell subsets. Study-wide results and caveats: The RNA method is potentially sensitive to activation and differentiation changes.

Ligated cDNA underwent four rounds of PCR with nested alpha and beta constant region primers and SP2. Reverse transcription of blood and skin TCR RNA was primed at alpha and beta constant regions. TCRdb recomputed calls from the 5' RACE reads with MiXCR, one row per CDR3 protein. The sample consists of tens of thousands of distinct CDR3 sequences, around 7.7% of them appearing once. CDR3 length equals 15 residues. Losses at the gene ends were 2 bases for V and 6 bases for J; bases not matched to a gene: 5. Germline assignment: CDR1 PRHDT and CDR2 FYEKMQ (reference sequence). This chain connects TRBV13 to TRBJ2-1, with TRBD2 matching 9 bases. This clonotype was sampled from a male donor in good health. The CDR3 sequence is CASSLNSGGVNEQFF. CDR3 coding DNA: TGTGCCAGCAGCTTAAATAGCGGGGGAGTCAATGAGCAGTTCTTC.